This paragraph reports one T cell receptor beta chain. The assay was immunoSEQ multiplex PCR, and TCRdb's table has in-frame clones only and misses some. The sample contains approximately 200,000 clones, approximately 80% of which appear only once. Deletions cut 2 bases from V and 7 bases from J, with 11 bases between. Germline CDR1 and CDR2: MDHEN and SYDVKM. CDR3 length: 14 residues. The data originate from a study of blood T cell repertoires in COVID-19. On the study more broadly: Some COVID-19 samples were acute and others convalescent; all came from the United States, Italy and Spain.

V is TRBV28 and J is TRBJ1-4; D is perhaps TRBD1 (5 bases). The receptor was derived from a woman aged 45-65 years with acute or convalescent COVID-19. The sample was peripheral blood. CDR3: CASSLGAATEKLFF. The CDR3 nucleotides read TGTGCCAGCAGTTTAGGGGCGGCCACTGAAAAACTGTTTTTT.